The next 11 T cell receptor beta chains were all read from a single sample in a study of cytomegalovirus exposure and HLA in healthy donors. The PCR had 60 Vbeta and 13 Jbeta primers. Data came from immunoSEQ multiplex PCR; TCRdb stores just in-frame clones and leaves some out. There are about 110,000 clones in the sample; 82% occur only once, and about 2.7% lies in the top ten. The sample comprised PBMCs. The source is a woman younger than 30 in good health and CMV-seronegative.

The chain is built from TRBV6-5 and TRBJ2-5, with D hard to call. V was pared by 0 bases and J by 4 bases, with 6 bases between. This CDR3 comprises 13 residues. Germline CDR1 reads MNHEY; CDR2 reads SVGAGI. Here the CDR3 DNA reads TGTGCCAGCAGTTACTCGCTAGGAGAGACCCAGTACTTC. It is translated as CASSYSLGETQYF.

The chain employs TRBV5-1 and TRBJ1-1, with 8 bases that match TRBD1. The CDR3 length is 15 residues. From germline, CDR1 is SGHRS and CDR2 YFSETQ. The V and J ends lost 6 bases and 0 bases, in that order; junction bases with no gene match: 7. The CDR3 DNA is TGCGCCAGCACCTCGACAGGGGACATGAACACTGAAGCTTTCTTT. Its translation is CASTSTGDMNTEAFF.

The V call is TRBV9, the J call TRBJ2-7; 8 bases line up with TRBD1. In germline, CDR1 is SGDLS, CDR2 YYNGEE. There are 14 residues in the CDR3. The ends lost 4 bases at V and 5 bases at J; junction bases unmatched: 8. This chain's CDR3 is CASSFGQGGNEQYV. The CDR3 nucleotides read TGTGCCAGCAGCTTTGGACAGGGTGGCAACGAGCAGTACGTC.

This clone was seen a handful of times. V and J are TRBV28 and TRBJ1-3; no clear D gene. Trimming removed 6 bases from V and 0 bases from J, with 12 bases in between. The CDR3 is made up of 15 amino acids. The germline CDR1 and CDR2 sequences are MDHEN and SYDVKM. The CDR3 here is CASRLPGSSGNTIYF. The DNA for the CDR3 is TGTGCCAGCAGACTACCGGGGAGCTCTGGAAACACCATATATTTT.

The chain couples TRBV28 to TRBJ1-5; 9 bases are a match to TRBD1. V lost 6 bases and J lost 7; bases outside the gene matches: 7. The length of the CDR3 is 14 residues. Germline loops: CDR1 MDHEN, CDR2 SYDVKM. The CDR3 nucleotides are TGTGCCAGCAGCCAACAGGGGGCCGGACAGCCCCAGCATTTT. Translated: CASSQQGAGQPQHF.

The chain joins TRBV14 to TRBJ2-7, with D uncertain. The CDR3 runs 15 residues. V lost 3 bases to trimming and J lost 0 bases, with 12 bases between them. Germline lookup yields CDR1 SGHDN and CDR2 FVKESK. The CDR3 protein is CASSHKPYSSYEQYF. The CDR3 DNA sequence: TGTGCCAGCAGCCATAAGCCCTACAGCTCCTACGAGCAGTACTTC.

This clone was seen once. For the CDR3, the DNA is TGTGCCAGCAGCTTACCCCCGACAGATACGCAGTATTTT. It is translated as CASSLPPTDTQYF. J is TRBJ2-3 and V is TRBV11-3; D ambiguous. In germline, CDR1 is SGHNT, CDR2 YENEEA. V gave up 2 bases and J gave up 3 bases, with 6 bases separating them. The CDR3 loop spans 13 amino acids.

This clone was counted only a few times. The chain joins TRBV5-1 to TRBJ2-7, with 7 positions matching TRBD1. The CDR3 is 15 amino acids. Per germline, CDR1 SGHRS and CDR2 YFSETQ. J gave up 3 bases and V 4 bases, and 10 bases lay outside the gene matches. The CDR3 loop is CASSLRLGQNYEQYF. The CDR3 bases are TGCGCCAGCAGCCTACGCTTGGGACAGAACTACGAGCAGTACTTC.

This sequence joins TRBV19 and TRBJ2-7; maybe TRBD2 (6 bases). The germline gives CDR1 LNHDA, CDR2 SQIVND (reference sequence). CDR3 size: 14 residues. Trimming cost V 4 bases and J 2 bases, with 12 bases left between them. The CDR3 spells CASSTGTLAYEQYF. CDR3 in DNA: TGTGCCAGTAGTACCGGGACTCTCGCCTACGAGCAGTACTTC.

Only one count was recorded for this clone. The chain employs TRBV7-9 and TRBJ2-2; 9 nucleotides agree with TRBD2. The CDR3 sequence is 19 residues long. Germline V CDR1 and CDR2: SEHNR, FQNEAQ (reference sequence). The junction had 12 bases not matched to a gene; V was cut back by 3 bases and J by 1 base. The CDR3: CASSFGASGMGVNTGELFF. CDR3 nucleotide sequence: TGTGCCAGCAGCTTCGGGGCTAGCGGGATGGGTGTGAACACCGGGGAGCTGTTTTTT. Full variable domain (remainder filled in from reference TRBV7-9 and TRBJ2-2): DTGVSQNPRHKITKRGQNVTFRCDPISEHNRLYWYRQTLGQGPEFLTYFQNEAQLEKSRLLSDRFSAERPKGSFSTLEIQRTEQGDSAMYLCASSFGASGMGVNTGELFFGEGSRLTVL.

This clone was observed a few times. The chain joins TRBV5-1 to TRBJ2-7, with 10 bases fitting TRBD2. Per the germline V gene, CDR1 is SGHRS and CDR2 is YFSETQ. V lost 4 bases to trimming and J lost 3 bases; unmatched junction nucleotides: 4. This CDR3 contains 14 residues. In DNA form, the CDR3 reads TGCGCCAGCAGCCTCGGACTAGCGGTCTACGAGCAGTACTTC. Protein sequence: CASSLGLAVYEQYF.